This T cell receptor (beta chain) was sequenced for a study of Graves' ophthalmopathy and Graves' hyperthyroidism (dated by TCRdb to between 2017 and 2018). Regarding the complete study: A patient counted as having stable hyperthyroidism if there was no progression to ophthalmopathy within 18 months of follow-up. The study used signatures of the TCR beta repertoire to tell Graves' ophthalmopathy apart from Graves' hyperthyroidism and to predict which patients would progress to ophthalmopathy. In total, under 150 blood samples were TCR-sequenced: 43 ophthalmopathy, about 75 hyperthyroidism and some 17 hyperthyroidism-to-ophthalmopathy patients. To explore V-J signatures that distinguish ophthalmopathy from hyperthyroidism, a discovery set of about a hundred patients was enrolled, made up of 40 to 45 with ophthalmopathy and around 57 with stable hyperthyroidism. An independent validation cohort comprised under 20 hyperthyroidism patients and 15 to 17 patients who later progressed from hyperthyroidism to ophthalmopathy. In over 5 hyperthyroidism patients, the T-cell repertoires found in thyroid tissue were compared with those found in blood. Following sample collection, hyperthyroidism patients were given methimazole at a starting dose of 30 mg daily, and ophthalmopathy patients were given high-dose intravenous methylprednisolone. The paper as a whole reports these results and caveats: Most of the expanded thyroid clonotypes with a frequency above 0.001 were also detected in blood, and it was suggested that the thyroid immune response may be reflected by blood repertoires. In validation, the model predicted ophthalmopathy progression with 55% to 71% sensitivity and around 72% specificity; some twelve predicted patients were CT-confirmed with GO in a median of around 6 months. In cross-validation, the 13-signature model distinguished ophthalmopathy from stable hyperthyroidism with less than 90% sensitivity and roughly 81% specificity, while in the test set the corresponding values were about 80% and 75%. No statistical method was used to set the sample size in advance, and the investigators knew which group each participant was assigned to.

Its CDR3 holds 13 amino acids, cysteine through phenylalanine. Only the CDR3 DNA stays, 39 bases, in frame from base 1. V was cut back by 0 bases and J by 8 bases, leaving a gap of 10 bases between them. The germline V gene sets CDR1 to KGHDR and CDR2 to SFDVKD. As to this clonotype: Its antigen remains unidentified. Base-call qualities are not available, and no considerably larger clone is one nucleotide away.

Hyperthyroidism patients were newly diagnosed, were aged 18 to 65 years, and had a disease duration under 2 months. Patients with other autoimmune diseases, uncontrolled infections, pregnancy or lactation were excluded from the study. Diagnosis relied on clinical symptoms, serum thyroxine, TRAb, thyroid ultrasound and orbital computed tomography. Total RNA was extracted with Trizol reagent and quality-checked on an Agilent 2100 Bioanalyzer. For repertoire sequencing, TCR beta CDR3 regions were amplified from RNA transcripts. HTBI primers and the Qiagen OneStep RT-PCR kit were used in a first-round RT-PCR, which was followed by a second-round multiplex PCR, size selection and purification. Sequencing of the libraries was carried out on an Illumina HiSeq2000 in paired-end mode with 100 bp reads. The paper's data handling went like this. Reads were processed with SOAPnuke, discarding reads with adapters, uncalled bases, mean Phred below 15, or no exact constant-primer or identifier match. High-quality paired reads were merged with COPE v1.2.5. Each unique nucleotide sequence was defined as a clonotype, and clonotypes were aligned to IMGT TRB V, D and J references with MiTCR v1.1. The analysis was limited to V-J combinations with a frequency above 0.0001, which together covered 99% to 99.2% of the repertoires. A TCR clonal expansion and chaos score per V-J combination was defined as the ratio of F50 clonal expansion to chaos observed in the TCRdist matrix. Features were reduced by Welch's t-statistics and random forest to 10 to 15 V-J combinations, which fed a naive Bayes classifier. Thyroid-blood repertoire similarity was quantified with the Morisita-Horn index. The raw public data were reprocessed by TCRdb itself: fastp quality trimming at Q25, MiXCR clonotype calling, in-frame beta chains only. CDR3 protein duplicates are merged, each entry listing the most common genes and DNA. What appears here as the V and J calls and clone size reflects TCRdb's work, not the paper's. The sample table lists 1 million to 1.3 million distinct CDR3 sequences, about 40% of them with a count of one. The ten largest clones take up around 10% of the sample.

This TCR was recovered from an adult man with Graves' hyperthyroidism. Recombination linked TRBV24-1 to TRBJ2-7; the D gene is perhaps TRBD2, on 6 matching bases. Material for sequencing was peripheral blood or thyroid tissue (not recorded which). At the DNA level, the sequence is TGTGCCACCAGTGATTTGGCGGGATTCCAGCAGTACTTC. Its translation reads: CATSDLAGFQQYF.